This T cell receptor (beta chain) appears in the sequencing data of a study of blood T cell repertoires in COVID-19. Study in general: PBMCs, B-cell-depleted T cells, or T cells provided the cDNA or gDNA that made up the material.

In the study's own analysis: Amplification with reference gene primers provided the estimates of nucleated cell counts. Repertoires were generated with immunoSEQ multiplex PCR, while TCRdb's copy carries only in-frame clones and drops some. That table gives V, J and clone size, and the DNA gave D and trimming. Among 70,000 to 95,000 clones, 80% to 90% were seen once, and the ten largest hold around 2.9%. The CDR3 runs 14 residues. Sequencing input: peripheral blood. The source of this sequence is a man aged 50 or older with COVID-19, enrolled during active disease. The chain combines TRBV21-1 with TRBJ1-2; TRBD1 is the table's D call and was not checked against the DNA. TRBV21-1 is noted as a pseudogene. CDR3 in amino acids: CASSKQGPYYGYTF. For the CDR3, the DNA is TGTGCCAGCAGCAAACAGGGCCCCTACTATGGCTACACCTTC.